This T cell receptor (beta chain) stems from a study of blood T cell repertoires in COVID-19. Overall study: The United States, Italy and Spain were the sources of the acute and convalescent COVID-19 samples.

The study recruited people aged about 18 to 95 years across more than 20 US areas. Researchers sorted participants into cohorts using their self-reported clinical history. In the original analysis: By means of reference gene primer amplification, nucleated cell counts were estimated. Repertoires were generated with immunoSEQ multiplex PCR, while TCRdb's copy carries only in-frame clones and drops some. That table gives V, J and clone size, and the DNA gave D and trimming. The table records 200,000 to 250,000 clones, 90% of them present only once. The CDR3 is 15 amino acids. The germline gives CDR1 SGHNT, CDR2 YYREEE (reference sequence). Losses at the gene ends were 4 bases for V and 7 bases for J; bases not matched to a gene: 8.

Source material: PBMCs or T cells enriched from blood (not recorded which). V gene TRBV5-4 combines with J gene TRBJ1-6; TRBD1 agrees at 7 bases. The sequence derives from a man aged 45 to 65 who had been exposed to COVID-19. CDR3 nucleotide sequence: TGTGCCAGCAGCCGACAGGGTACCTCCAATTCACCCCTCCACTTT. Translation gives CASSRQGTSNSPLHF. The full variable domain, its missing parts supplied by reference TRBV5-4 and TRBJ1-6, is ETGVTQSPTHLIKTRGQQVTLRCSSQSGHNTVSWYQQALGQGPQFIFQYYREEENGRGNFPPRFSGLQFPNYSSELNVNALELDDSALYLCASSRQGTSNSPLHFGNGTRLTVT.